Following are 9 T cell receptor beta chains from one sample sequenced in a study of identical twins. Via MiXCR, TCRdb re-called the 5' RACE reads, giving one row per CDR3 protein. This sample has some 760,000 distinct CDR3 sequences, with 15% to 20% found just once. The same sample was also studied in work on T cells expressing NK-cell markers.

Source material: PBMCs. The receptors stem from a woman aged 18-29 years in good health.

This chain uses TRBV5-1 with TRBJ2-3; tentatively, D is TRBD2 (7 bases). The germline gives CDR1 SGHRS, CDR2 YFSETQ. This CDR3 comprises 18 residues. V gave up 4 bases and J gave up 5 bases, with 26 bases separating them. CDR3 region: CASSPGALGSGDGDTQYF. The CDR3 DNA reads TGCGCCAGCAGCCCGGGGGCGCTTGGGAGCGGGGACGGAGATACGCAGTATTTT.

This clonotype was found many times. CDR3 sequence (DNA): TGCAGTGCCGCGGGGGTTGGCACTGAAGCTTTCTTT. It is translated as CSAAGVGTEAFF. This chain uses TRBV20-1 with TRBJ1-1, with a possible D match to TRBD1 (5 bases). V was cut by 6 bases and J by 4 bases, with 12 bases left in between. CDR1 is DFQATT and CDR2 is SNEGSKA in the germline V gene (reference sequence). The CDR3 covers 12 residues.

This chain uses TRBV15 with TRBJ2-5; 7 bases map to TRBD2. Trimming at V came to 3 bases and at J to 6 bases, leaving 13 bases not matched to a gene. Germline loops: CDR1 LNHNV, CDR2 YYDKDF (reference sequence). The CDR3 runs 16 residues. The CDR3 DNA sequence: TGTGCCACCAGCAGTGGGGAGGGACTCCCGGGGAAGACCCAGTACTTC. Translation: CATSSGEGLPGKTQYF.

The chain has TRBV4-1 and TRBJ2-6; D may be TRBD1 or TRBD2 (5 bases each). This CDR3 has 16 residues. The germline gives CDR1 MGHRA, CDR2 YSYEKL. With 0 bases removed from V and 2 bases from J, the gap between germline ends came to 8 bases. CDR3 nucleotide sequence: TGCGCCAGCAGCCAAGACGAGGGGACTGGGGCCAACGTCCTGACTTTC. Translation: CASSQDEGTGANVLTF.

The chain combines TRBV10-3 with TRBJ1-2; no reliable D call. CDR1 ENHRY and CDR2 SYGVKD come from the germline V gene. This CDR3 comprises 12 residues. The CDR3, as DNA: TGTGTCGTAATAACTAGGGACTATGGCTACACCTTC. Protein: CVVITRDYGYTF.

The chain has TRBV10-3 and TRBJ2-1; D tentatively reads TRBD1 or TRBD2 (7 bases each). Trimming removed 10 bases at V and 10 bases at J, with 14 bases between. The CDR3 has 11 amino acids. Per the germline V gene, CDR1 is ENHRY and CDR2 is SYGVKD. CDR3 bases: TGTGCCACAGGGGGAGGGACCGAGCAGTTCTTC. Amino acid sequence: CATGGGTEQFF.

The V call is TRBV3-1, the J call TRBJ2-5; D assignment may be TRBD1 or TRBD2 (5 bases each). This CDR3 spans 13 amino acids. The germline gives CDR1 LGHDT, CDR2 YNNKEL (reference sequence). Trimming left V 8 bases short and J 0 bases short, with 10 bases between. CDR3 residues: CASWGPNQETQYF. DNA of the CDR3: TGTGCCAGCTGGGGACCTAACCAAGAGACCCAGTACTTC.

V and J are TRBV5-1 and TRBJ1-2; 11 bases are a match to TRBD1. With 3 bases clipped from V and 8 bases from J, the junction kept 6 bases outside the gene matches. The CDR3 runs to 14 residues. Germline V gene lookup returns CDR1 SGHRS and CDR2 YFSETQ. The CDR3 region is CASSSGQGARGYTF. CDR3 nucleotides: TGCGCCAGCAGCTCAGGACAGGGGGCGAGGGGCTACACCTTC.

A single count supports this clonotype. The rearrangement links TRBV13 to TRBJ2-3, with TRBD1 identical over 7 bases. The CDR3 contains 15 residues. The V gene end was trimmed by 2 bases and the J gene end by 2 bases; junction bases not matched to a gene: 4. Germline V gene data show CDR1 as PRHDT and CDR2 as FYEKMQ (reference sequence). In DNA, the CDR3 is TGTGCCAGCAGCTTATGGGGGACAGTCACAGATACGCAGTATTTT. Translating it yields CASSLWGTVTDTQYF.